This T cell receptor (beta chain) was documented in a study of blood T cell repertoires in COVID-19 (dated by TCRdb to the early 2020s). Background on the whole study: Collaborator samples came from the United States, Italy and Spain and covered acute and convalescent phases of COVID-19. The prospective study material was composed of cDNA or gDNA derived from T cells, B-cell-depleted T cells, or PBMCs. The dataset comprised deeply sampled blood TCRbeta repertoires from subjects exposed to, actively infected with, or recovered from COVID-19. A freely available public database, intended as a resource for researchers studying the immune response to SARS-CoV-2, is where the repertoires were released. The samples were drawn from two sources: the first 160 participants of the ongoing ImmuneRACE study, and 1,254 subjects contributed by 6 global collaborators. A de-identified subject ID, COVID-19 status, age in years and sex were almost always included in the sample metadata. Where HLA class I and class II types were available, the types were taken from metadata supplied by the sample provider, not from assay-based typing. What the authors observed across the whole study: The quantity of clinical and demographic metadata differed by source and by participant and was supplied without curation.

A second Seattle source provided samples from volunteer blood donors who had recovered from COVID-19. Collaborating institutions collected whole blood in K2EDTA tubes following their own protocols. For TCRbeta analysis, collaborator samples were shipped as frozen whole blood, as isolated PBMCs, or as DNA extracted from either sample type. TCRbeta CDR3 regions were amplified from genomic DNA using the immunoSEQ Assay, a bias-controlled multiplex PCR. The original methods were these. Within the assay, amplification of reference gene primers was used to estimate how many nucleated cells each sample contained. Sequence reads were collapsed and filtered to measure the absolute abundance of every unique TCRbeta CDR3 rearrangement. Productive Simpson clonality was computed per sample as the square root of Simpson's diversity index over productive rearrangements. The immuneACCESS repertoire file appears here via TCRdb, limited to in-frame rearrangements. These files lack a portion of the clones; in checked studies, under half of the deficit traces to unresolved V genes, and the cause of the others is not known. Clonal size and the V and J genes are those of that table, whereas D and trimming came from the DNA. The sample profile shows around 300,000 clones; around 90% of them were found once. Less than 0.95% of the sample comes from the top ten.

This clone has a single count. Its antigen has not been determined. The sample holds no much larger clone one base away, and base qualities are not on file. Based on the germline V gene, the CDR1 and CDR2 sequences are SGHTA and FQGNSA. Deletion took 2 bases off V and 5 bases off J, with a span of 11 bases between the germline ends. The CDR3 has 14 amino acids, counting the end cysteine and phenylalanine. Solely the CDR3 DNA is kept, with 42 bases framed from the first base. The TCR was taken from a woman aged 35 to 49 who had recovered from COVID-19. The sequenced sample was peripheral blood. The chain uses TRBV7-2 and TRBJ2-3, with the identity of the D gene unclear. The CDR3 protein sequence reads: CASSLPRKKDTQYF. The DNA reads TGTGCCAGCAGCTTACCGCGGAAGAAAGATACGCAGTATTTT.